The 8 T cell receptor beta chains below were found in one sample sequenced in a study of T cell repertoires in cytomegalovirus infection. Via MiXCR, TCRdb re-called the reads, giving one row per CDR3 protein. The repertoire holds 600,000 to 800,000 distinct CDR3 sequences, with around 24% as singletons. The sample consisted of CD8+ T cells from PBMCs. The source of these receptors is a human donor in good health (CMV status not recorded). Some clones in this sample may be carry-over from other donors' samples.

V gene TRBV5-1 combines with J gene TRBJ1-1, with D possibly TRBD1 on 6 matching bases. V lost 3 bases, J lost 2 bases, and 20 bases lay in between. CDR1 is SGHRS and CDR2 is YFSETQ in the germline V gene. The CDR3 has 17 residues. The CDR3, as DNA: TGCGCCAGCAGCTCGCCCGACTTTACGGGGGGCAACACTGAAGCTTTCTTT. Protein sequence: CASSSPDFTGGNTEAFF. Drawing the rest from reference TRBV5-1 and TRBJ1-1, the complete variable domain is KAGVTQTPRYLIKTRGQQVTLSCSPISGHRSVSWYQQTPGQGLQFLFEYFSETQRNKGNFPGRFSGRQFSNSRSEMNVSTLELGDSALYLCASSSPDFTGGNTEAFFGQGTRLTVV.

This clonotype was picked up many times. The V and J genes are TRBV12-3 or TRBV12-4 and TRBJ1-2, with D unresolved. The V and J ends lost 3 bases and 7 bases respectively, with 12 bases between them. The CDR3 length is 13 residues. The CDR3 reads CASSLEEWGGYTF. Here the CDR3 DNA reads TGTGCCAGCAGTTTGGAGGAATGGGGTGGCTACACCTTC.

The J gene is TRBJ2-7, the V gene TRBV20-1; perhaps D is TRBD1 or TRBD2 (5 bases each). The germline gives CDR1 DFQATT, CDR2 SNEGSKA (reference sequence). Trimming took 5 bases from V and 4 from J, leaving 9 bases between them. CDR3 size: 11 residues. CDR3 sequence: CSAPRGYEQYV. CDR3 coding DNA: TGCAGTGCTCCGAGGGGTTACGAGCAGTACGTC.

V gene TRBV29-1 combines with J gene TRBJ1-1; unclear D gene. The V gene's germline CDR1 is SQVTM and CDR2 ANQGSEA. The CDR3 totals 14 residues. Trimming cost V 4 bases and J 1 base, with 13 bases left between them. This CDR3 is CSVVDNGENTEAFF. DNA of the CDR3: TGCAGCGTTGTAGATAATGGGGAGAACACTGAAGCTTTCTTT.

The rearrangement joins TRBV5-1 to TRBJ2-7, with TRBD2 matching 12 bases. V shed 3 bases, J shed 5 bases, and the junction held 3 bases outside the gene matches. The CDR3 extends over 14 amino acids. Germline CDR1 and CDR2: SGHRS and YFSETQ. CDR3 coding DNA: TGCGCCAGCAGCTGGACTAGCGGGATGCACGAGCAGTACTTC. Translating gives CASSWTSGMHEQYF.

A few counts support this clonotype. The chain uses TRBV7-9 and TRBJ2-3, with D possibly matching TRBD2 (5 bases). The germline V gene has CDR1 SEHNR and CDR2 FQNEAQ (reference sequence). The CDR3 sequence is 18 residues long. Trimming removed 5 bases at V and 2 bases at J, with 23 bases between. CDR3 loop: CASSRPWGATLLTDTQYF. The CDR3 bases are TGTGCCAGCAGCCGCCCCTGGGGAGCAACTCTCCTCACAGATACGCAGTATTTT.

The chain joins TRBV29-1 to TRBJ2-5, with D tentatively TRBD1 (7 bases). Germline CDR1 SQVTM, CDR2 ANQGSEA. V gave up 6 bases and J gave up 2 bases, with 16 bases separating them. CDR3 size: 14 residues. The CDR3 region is CSVPGGGGQETQYF. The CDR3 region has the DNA TGCAGCGTCCCCGGAGGGGGCGGGCAAGAGACCCAGTACTTC.

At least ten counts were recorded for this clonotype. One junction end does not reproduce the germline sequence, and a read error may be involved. The CDR3, as DNA: TGTGCTAGCAGCCGACGCCCTGACACTGAAGCTTTCTTT. Amino acids: CASSRRPDTEAFF. V gene TRBV7-7 combines with J gene TRBJ1-1; D is uncertain. The CDR3 spans 13 residues. CDR1 SSHAT and CDR2 FNYEAQ come from the germline V gene (reference sequence).